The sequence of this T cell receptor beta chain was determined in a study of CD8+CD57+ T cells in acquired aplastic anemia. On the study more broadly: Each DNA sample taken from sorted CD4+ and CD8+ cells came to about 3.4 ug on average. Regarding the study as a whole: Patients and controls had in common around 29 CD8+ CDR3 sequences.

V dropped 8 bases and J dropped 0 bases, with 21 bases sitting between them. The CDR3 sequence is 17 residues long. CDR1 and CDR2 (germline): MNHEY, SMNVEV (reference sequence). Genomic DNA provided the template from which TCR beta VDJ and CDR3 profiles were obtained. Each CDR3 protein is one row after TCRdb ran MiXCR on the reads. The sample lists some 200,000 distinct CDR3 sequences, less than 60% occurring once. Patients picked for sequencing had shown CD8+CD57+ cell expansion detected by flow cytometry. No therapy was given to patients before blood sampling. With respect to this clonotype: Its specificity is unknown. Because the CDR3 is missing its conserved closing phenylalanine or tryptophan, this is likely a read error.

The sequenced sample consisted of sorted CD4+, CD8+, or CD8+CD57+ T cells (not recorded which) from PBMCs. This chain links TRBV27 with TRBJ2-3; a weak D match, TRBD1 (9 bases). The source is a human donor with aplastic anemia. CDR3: CASRQGDSGASTDTQYS. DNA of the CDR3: TGTGCCAGCCGACAGGGGGATAGCGGGGCGAGCACAGATACGCAGTATTCT.